This TCR beta chain appears in the sequencing data of a study of OX40 agonist ivuxolimab in advanced cancers. Study-wide background: One patient with hepatocellular carcinoma and two with cutaneous melanoma, three in all, had partial responses. Findings of the study overall: No antigen was identified for the clonally expanded peripheral T cells.

Deletions cut 4 bases from V and 3 bases from J, with 18 bases between. Germline values: CDR1 SGHNT, CDR2 YYREEE (reference sequence). The CDR3 covers 16 residues. Assay used: immunoSEQ multiplex PCR; TCRdb lists only in-frame clones, some missing. The sample includes about 57,000 clones, about 80% of them seen just once. Turning to this clone: Its antigen remains unknown.

The receptor comes from an adult with an advanced solid tumor such as melanoma, head and neck, liver or kidney cancer. Sequenced here: CD4+ or CD8+ T cells sorted from blood, sampled in a trial of the OX40 agonist ivuxolimab. V gene TRBV5-4 combines with J gene TRBJ2-3, with a weak D call TRBD2 (6 bases). CDR3 in DNA: TGTGCCAGCAGCCGAGGAGGGAGTGAGAGGACAGATACGCAGTATTTT. It yields the protein CASSRGGSERTDTQYF.